This T cell receptor beta chain derives from a study of beta chain features in type 1 diabetes (dated by TCRdb to 2016 to 2019). Some background on the complete study: Patients and healthy donors did not differ in mean age, gender distribution, total cell number or subset yield. A total of 107,917,701 sorted cells were examined across all samples, and a strong correlation was observed between cell number per subset and RNA yield. The study compared TCRB repertoires of sorted circulating CD4+ T cell subsets between recently diagnosed type 1 diabetes patients and matched healthy donors. Regulatory and stem cell-like memory subsets were isolated from only 8 patients and 8 healthy donors, whereas naive and central memory subsets came from all 30 or so donors. What the study reported, not specific to this receptor: At VDJ recombination sites, type 1 diabetes patients had fewer insertions and more deleted nucleotides, which implies abnormalities in thymic rearrangement. Naive, central memory and regulatory TCRB repertoires appeared to be more alike among patients than among healthy donors. PCR may preferentially amplify shorter templates, but because patient and control samples were amplified and corrected together, any resulting skew would affect both groups equally. Type 1 diabetes patients showed a moderate but significant shortening of TCRB CDR3 length in all four CD4+ subsets. Because the HLA sub-analyses included only small numbers of individuals, any influence of HLA type on TCRB rearrangement was left unresolved. Because cDNA rather than genomic DNA was sequenced, highly expressing activated cells could have been over-represented, although no difference in activation and CD3 levels was found between groups.

As for this clone: Its antigen is not yet known. There are no base qualities to consult, and no much larger clone falls within one base.

The entire isolated RNA was reverse transcribed using the High Capacity cDNA Reverse Transcription Kit, and thus expressed TCRB transcripts were sequenced. Naive, central memory and regulatory T cell samples underwent deep immunoSEQ sequencing, averaging around 3.6 million total reads per sample. Sorted cells were lysed in RLT buffer and RNA was extracted with DNase-treated RNeasy Micro or Mini kits, depending on cell number. To prevent cross-contamination, every cell subset was processed on its own, while patient and healthy donor samples were processed together. The immunoSEQ multiplex PCR was used to amplify TCRB sequences from cDNA, yielding 87-bp fragments that span the CDR3 region. Sequencing of the amplicons was performed on the Illumina HiSeq platform. The study's processing was this. Synthetic template baselines were used to correct PCR bias computationally, reads within Hamming distance 2 were collapsed together, and singletons that could not be merged were discarded. Reads were aligned against IMGT to assign V, D and J genes, CDR3 length and insertions or deletions at six rearrangement sites. Within each subset, clonotype counts were normalized to sorted cell number, and only after that were true diversity and Gini coefficients computed with the tcR R package. The overlap coefficient, calculated on TCRB nucleotide sequences, was used to quantify repertoire sharing. As a proxy for the pre-selection repertoire, out-of-frame TCRB sequences from naive cells were analyzed. Held by TCRdb, this immuneACCESS table contains in-frame sequences only and omits some clones. Under half of the omission traces to an unresolved V gene where checked; the cause of the rest is unknown. Clonal size and the V and J genes are those of that table, whereas D and trimming came from the DNA. The sample table holds about 340,000 clones, of which about 13% were seen once. The ten largest make up 0.015% of the sample.

Inclusive of the bounding cysteine and phenylalanine, the CDR3 is 16 residues long. Only CDR3 DNA remains: 48 bases, in frame from the first base. CDR1 and CDR2 were assigned from the germline V gene as SGHRS and YFSETQ. Trimming takes 4 bases off V and 5 bases off J; junction bases not matched to a gene: 11. From each donor, a single peripheral blood sample of around 120 mL on average was drawn into heparinised tubes. A BD FACSAria II was used to sort naive, central memory, regulatory and stem cell-like memory CD4+ T cells with a panel that included CD45RO, CCR7, CD25, CD127, CD95 and CD27. All sorted populations exceeded 95% purity. PBMCs were separated immediately by Lymphoprep density gradient centrifugation and were stained directly, without being cultured. So that batch effects would be minimized, each experiment stained and sorted samples in pairs, pairing one healthy donor with one patient.

The chain is assembled from TRBV5-1 and TRBJ2-5, with 10 bases aligning to TRBD2. Sequencing was carried out using naive CD4+ T cells from blood. Reading the label with the study, this specimen's cell subset or site is: true naive CD4+ T cells. The TCR originated in a woman under 30 with type 1 diabetes. The CDR3 reads CASSTPSAAGGETQYF. The nucleotide sequence is TGCGCCAGCAGCACACCCTCTGCAGCGGGGGGGGAGACCCAGTACTTC.